This record covers a single T cell receptor beta chain. The antigen remains unidentified. The CDR3 runs to 17 residues. Germline loops: CDR1 GTSNPN, CDR2 SVGIG (reference sequence). V dropped 3 bases and J dropped 3 bases, with 24 bases sitting between them. The TCR library protocol was used to attach unique molecular identifiers. These identifiers were attached to individual cDNA molecules. TCRdb reprocessed the 5' RACE reads via MiXCR and lists one record per CDR3 protein. The data show about 73,000 distinct CDR3 sequences, roughly 13% seen once. The source of the sample is a study of early T cells in non-severe SARS-CoV-2 infection. In the study overall: Sequencing was performed on bulk RNA from unsorted whole blood, leaving chains unpaired. Study-level points and caveats: Anti-spike CD8 specificities were favored by VDJdb matching, whose results missed private and CD4 specificities.

The chain couples TRBV30 to TRBJ2-7; D call uncertain. The sample taken for sequencing was whole blood. The TCR sequence derives from an adult who was a healthcare worker with PCR-confirmed SARS-CoV-2 infection or an uninfected control (not recorded which). The CDR3 DNA reads as TGTGCCTGGAGCCAATACCAGGCCGAGGTAGACAACTACGAGCAGTACTTC. Its protein is CAWSQYQAEVDNYEQYF.